This T cell receptor (beta chain) came from a study of cytomegalovirus exposure and HLA in healthy donors. As concerns this clone: The antigen is not known.

V was pared by 7 bases and J by 8 bases, with 5 bases of the junction left unmatched. This CDR3 is built from 12 residues. Germline values: CDR1 ENHRY, CDR2 SYGVKD. Study-level results: According to the study, about 180 TCR beta chains were cytomegalovirus-associated. A later analysis linked a missense DCLRE1C variant to TCR beta V- and J-gene trimming.

The PCR was carried out with 60 Vbeta primers and 13 Jbeta primers. Assay: immunoSEQ multiplex PCR; the TCRdb copy retains only in-frame clones and omits some. Of approximately 190,000 clones listed, approximately 77% are singletons. This clonotype was obtained from a man aged 35-49 years in good health and CMV-seropositive. Source material: PBMCs. V and J are TRBV10-3 and TRBJ1-2; 9 bases map to TRBD1. CDR3 DNA: TGTGCCATCACACGGACAGGGGAAGGCTACACCTTC. This encodes CAITRTGEGYTF.